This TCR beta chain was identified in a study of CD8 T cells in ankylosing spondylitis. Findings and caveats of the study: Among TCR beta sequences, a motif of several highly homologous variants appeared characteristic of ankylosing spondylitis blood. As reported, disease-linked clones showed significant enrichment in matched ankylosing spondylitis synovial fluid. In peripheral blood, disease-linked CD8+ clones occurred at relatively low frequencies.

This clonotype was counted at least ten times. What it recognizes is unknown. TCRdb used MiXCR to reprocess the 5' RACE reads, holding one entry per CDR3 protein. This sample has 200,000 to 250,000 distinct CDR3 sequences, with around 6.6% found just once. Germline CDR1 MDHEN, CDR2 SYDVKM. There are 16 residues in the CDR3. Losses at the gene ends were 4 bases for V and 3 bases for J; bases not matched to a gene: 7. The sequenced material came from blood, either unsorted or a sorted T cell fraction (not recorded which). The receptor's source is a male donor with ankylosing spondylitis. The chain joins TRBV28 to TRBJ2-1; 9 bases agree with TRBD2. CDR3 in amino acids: CASSWERTSVYNEQFF. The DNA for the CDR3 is TGTGCCAGCAGTTGGGAGCGGACTAGCGTCTACAATGAGCAGTTCTTC.